A selection of T cell receptor beta chains follows, all from one sample in a study of T cells in Graves' hyperthyroidism and ophthalmopathy. TCRdb re-derived calls from the multiplex PCR reads in MiXCR, one entry per CDR3 protein. The sample lists about 600,000 distinct CDR3 sequences, 14% occurring once. Material: blood. The receptors stem from a woman between 45 and 65 years old with Graves' ophthalmopathy. Each CDR3 is given with its conserved first and last residue. Fields, in order: clone size, D gene, V gene, J gene, CDR3 length, CDR3 protein, CDR3 DNA. The D gene is left open where the match is weak. Size values are once, few and many counts, or a class for expanded clones, and some rows have none.

size: few; D: TRBD1; V: TRBV4-1; J: TRBJ2-5; length: 15; CDR3: CASSRTTGLIETQYF; DNA: TGCGCCAGCAGCCGGACGACAGGGTTGATCGAGACCCAGTACTTC
size: .; D: .; V: TRBV5-6; J: TRBJ2-7; length: 14; CDR3: CASSLGRRTYEQYF; DNA: TGTGCCAGCAGCTTGGGGCGACGGACCTACGAGCAGTACTTC
size: .; D: .; V: TRBV15; J: TRBJ2-7; length: 17; CDR3: CATSRDGGSGAFDEQYF; DNA: TGTGCCACCAGCAGAGATGGGGGGTCCGGAGCGTTTGACGAGCAGTACTTC
size: many; D: TRBD1; V: TRBV7-6; J: TRBJ2-4; length: 14; CDR3: CASSLVQGDRVQYF; DNA: TGTGCCAGCAGCTTAGTGCAGGGGGACAGGGTTCAGTACTTC
size: .; D: .; V: TRBV29-1; J: TRBJ1-2; length: 13; CDR3: CSVEPAGNYGYTF; DNA: TGCAGCGTTGAACCGGCAGGGAACTATGGCTACACCTTC
size: many; D: TRBD1; V: TRBV11-3; J: TRBJ2-7; length: 14; CDR3: CASSLNRGSYEQYF; DNA: TGTGCCAGCAGCTTGAACAGGGGTTCCTACGAGCAGTACTTC
size: few; D: .; V: TRBV6-5; J: TRBJ2-7; length: 14; CDR3: CASSYSEQGSEQYF; DNA: TGTGCCAGCAGTTACTCGGAACAGGGTAGCGAGCAGTACTTC
size: many; D: .; V: TRBV12-3/TRBV12-4; J: TRBJ1-5; length: 19; CDR3: CASSLDMAPREDSNQPQHF; DNA: TGTGCCAGCAGTTTAGATATGGCTCCGCGGGAAGATAGCAATCAGCCCCAGCATTTT
size: many; D: TRBD1; V: TRBV20-1; J: TRBJ2-5; length: 13; CDR3: CSARHQGAATQYF; DNA: TGCAGTGCTAGACACCAGGGGGCTGCGACCCAGTACTTC
size: many; D: .; V: TRBV6-1; J: TRBJ2-7; length: 15; CDR3: CASSDPRGESYEQYF; DNA: TGTGCCAGCAGTGACCCCAGGGGCGAGTCCTACGAGCAGTACTTC
size: many; D: TRBD1; V: TRBV2; J: TRBJ1-1; length: 17; CDR3: CASSGDRGRSLNTEAFF; DNA: TGTGCCAGCAGTGGAGACAGGGGCCGCTCCTTGAACACTGAAGCTTTCTTT